The 19 T cell receptor beta chains listed next were all sequenced from one sample in a study of T cell changes during pregnancy in multiple sclerosis. TCRdb's copy holds only in-frame clones and misses some; the assay was immunoSEQ multiplex PCR. The profile covers about 31,000 clones, with roughly 87% appearing a single time and 6% to 9% taken by the ten largest. The material sequenced was CD8+ T cells from peripheral blood mononuclear cells, taken before pregnancy. The origin of the receptors is a female donor with multiple sclerosis, enrolled in a pregnancy study.

The chain joins TRBV11-3 to TRBJ1-1, with a tentative D call TRBD1 (5 bases). V was pared by 3 bases and J by 4 bases, with 12 bases between. The CDR3 runs to 14 residues. The germline CDR1 and CDR2 sequences are SGHNT and YENEEA. The CDR3, as DNA: TGTGCCAGCAGCTTCAAAGGGGTATTCACTGAAGCTTTCTTT. Translation: CASSFKGVFTEAFF.

This chain joins TRBV7-6 and TRBJ1-4; D remains unclear. The CDR3 is 12 residues long. V dropped 2 bases and J dropped 6 bases, with 4 bases sitting between them. CDR1 and CDR2 (germline): SGHVS, FNYEAQ. Here the CDR3 reads CASSLLDEKLFF. CDR3 sequence (DNA): TGTGCCAGCAGCTTACTTGATGAAAAACTGTTTTTT.

The gene calls are TRBV27 and TRBJ2-7, with D unresolved. The CDR3 covers 14 residues. From germline, CDR1 is MNHEY and CDR2 SMNVEV (reference sequence). The germline V and J ends were trimmed by 5 bases and 2 bases, with 13 bases remaining between them. In DNA form, the CDR3 reads TGTGCCAGCAGTCCGACCGAGGTACCCTACGAGCAGTACTTC. Translated: CASSPTEVPYEQYF.

The gene calls are TRBV7-9 and TRBJ2-7; 8 bases map to TRBD1. The CDR3 runs to 13 residues. Germline V gene lookup returns CDR1 SEHNR and CDR2 FQNEAQ (reference sequence). V shed 8 bases and J 2 bases; nucleotides not matched to a gene: 5. The CDR3 region has the DNA TGTGCCAGCGGGGGACAGGACACCTACGAGCAGTACTTC. The encoded protein is CASGGQDTYEQYF.

The chain recombines TRBV30 with TRBJ2-7; 10 positions match TRBD1. This CDR3 spans 14 amino acids. From germline, CDR1 is GTSNPN and CDR2 SVGIG (reference sequence). V dropped 1 base and J dropped 2; count of bases not matched to a gene: 2. CDR3 sequence reads: CAWSDDRGPYEQYF. Written as DNA, the CDR3 is TGTGCCTGGAGTGACGACAGGGGGCCCTACGAGCAGTACTTC.

This clone is a singleton in its sample. CDR3: CASSTSGTGVEQYF. DNA of the CDR3: TGTGCCAGCAGTACGTCCGGGACAGGGGTCGAGCAGTACTTC. The chain employs TRBV6-6 and TRBJ2-7; TRBD1 matches at 10 bases. This CDR3 has 14 amino acids. Germline V gene lookup returns CDR1 MNHNY and CDR2 SVGAGI (reference sequence). The V and J ends lost 5 bases and 6 bases, in that order; junction bases with no gene match: 7.

V is TRBV15 and J is TRBJ2-7, with 10 bases fitting TRBD2. The junction had 3 bases not matched to a gene; V was cut back by 1 base and J by 6 bases. Germline lookup yields CDR1 LNHNV and CDR2 YYDKDF (reference sequence). This CDR3 is 14 amino acids long. CDR3 region: CATSRVLAGAEQYF. The DNA for the CDR3 is TGTGCCACCAGCAGAGTTCTAGCGGGAGCCGAGCAGTACTTC.

The chain carries TRBV2 and TRBJ2-2; D possibly corresponds to TRBD2 (6 bases). The CDR3 sequence is 13 residues long. CDR1 and CDR2 from the germline V gene are SNHLY and FYNNEI. V lost 11 bases, J lost 4 bases, and 14 bases lay in between. The CDR3 protein is CAARGKGTGELFF. The CDR3 coding sequence is TGTGCCGCACGGGGGAAAGGCACCGGGGAGCTGTTTTTT.

The chain's CDR3 is CASSQESGEQFF. CDR3 bases: TGTGCCAGCAGCCAAGAATCGGGGGAGCAGTTCTTC. The J gene is TRBJ2-1, the V gene TRBV4-2; D possibly corresponds to TRBD2 (5 bases). The CDR3 is made up of 12 amino acids. The V end lost 0 bases, the J end lost 10 bases, and 7 bases lay between the germline ends. Germline V gene data show CDR1 as LGHNA and CDR2 as YNFKEQ.

The chain combines TRBV2 with TRBJ2-7; 9 nucleotides line up with TRBD1. The V gene's germline CDR1 is SNHLY and CDR2 FYNNEI. The length of the CDR3 is 15 residues. V lost 7 bases, J lost 5 bases, and 12 bases stayed unmatched. The CDR3 DNA is TGTGCCAGCACCTTCTCGGGACAGGGTTTTGACGAGCAGTACTTC. This translates into CASTFSGQGFDEQYF.

The chain recombines TRBV5-6 with TRBJ2-3; D gene unclear. The CDR3 contains 12 residues. Germline CDR1 and CDR2: SGHDT and YYEEEE. Trimming cost V 2 bases and J 2 bases, with 3 bases left between them. In nucleotides, the CDR3 is TGTGCCAGCAGCTTACTCACAGATACGCAGTATTTT. This translates into CASSLLTDTQYF.

The gene calls are TRBV27 and TRBJ2-3; D remains ambiguous. The CDR3 extends over 13 amino acids. The germline CDR1 and CDR2 sequences are MNHEY and SMNVEV (reference sequence). Trimming left V 0 bases short and J 6 bases short, with 7 bases between. The CDR3 loop is CASSLSRVDTQYF. In DNA form, the CDR3 reads TGTGCCAGCAGTTTATCCCGTGTGGATACGCAGTATTTT.

The chain carries TRBV2 and TRBJ2-1; a weak D match, TRBD2 (6 bases). This CDR3 is built from 18 residues. Between the trimmed V and J ends, which lost 0 bases and 1 base, there was a span of 16 bases. Germline V gives CDR1 SNHLY, CDR2 FYNNEI. CDR3 DNA sequence: TGTGCCAGCAGTGAAGCTGGGGGGTTTCGGGAGTCCTACAATGAGCAGTTCTTC. This codes for CASSEAGGFRESYNEQFF.

This chain links TRBV28 with TRBJ2-1; a possible D gene is TRBD2 (6 bases). Trimming left V 2 bases short and J 9 bases short, with 8 bases between. The CDR3 covers 12 residues. CDR1 is MDHEN, CDR2 SYDVKM, per germline. The CDR3 region is CASSLQGGEQFF. The CDR3 coding sequence is TGTGCCAGCAGTTTACAGGGAGGTGAGCAGTTCTTC. The full variable domain, in which reference TRBV28 and TRBJ2-1 provide the parts outside the CDR3, is DVKVTQSSRYLVKRTGEKVFLECVQDMDHENMFWYRQDPGLGLRLIYFSYDVKMKEKGDIPEGYSVSREKKERFSLILESASTNQTSMYLCASSLQGGEQFFGPGTRLTVL.

This clone was seen a single time. V is TRBV9 and J is TRBJ2-2; 11 bases align to TRBD1. Germline V lookup: CDR1 SGDLS, CDR2 YYNGEE. With V trimmed by 4 bases and J by 2 bases, 4 bases remained unmatched. There are 16 residues in the CDR3. The CDR3 here is CASSPGQGANTGELFF. CDR3 bases: TGTGCCAGCAGCCCCGGACAGGGGGCCAACACCGGGGAGCTGTTTTTT.

The chain links TRBV7-8 to TRBJ2-7, with D perhaps matching TRBD2 (5 bases). CDR1 and CDR2 (germline): SGHVS, FQNEAQ. The V gene lost 1 base and the J gene lost 7 bases, with 11 bases spanning the gap. This CDR3 has 13 residues. CDR3 DNA: TGTGCCAGCAGCTTAGAGTTCCGGGATGAGCAGTACTTC. This codes for CASSLEFRDEQYF.

The J gene is TRBJ2-7, the V gene TRBV5-1; 7 nucleotides align to TRBD2. The V gene end was trimmed by 0 bases and the J gene end by 3 bases; junction bases not matched to a gene: 6. The CDR3 is 15 amino acids. Germline values: CDR1 SGHRS, CDR2 YFSETQ. CDR3: CASSLGFGGSYEQYF. CDR3 sequence (DNA): TGCGCCAGCAGCTTGGGTTTTGGCGGGAGCTACGAGCAGTACTTC.

A few counts support this clone. The chain recombines TRBV6-1 with TRBJ2-3; 12 nucleotides agree with TRBD2. CDR3 length: 14 residues. Germline CDR1 MNHNS, CDR2 SASEGT. With 4 bases clipped from V and 4 bases from J, the junction kept 0 bases outside the gene matches. The CDR3 DNA reads TGTGCCAGCAGTGGACTAGCGGGAGCAGATACGCAGTATTTT. Its translation is CASSGLAGADTQYF.

J is TRBJ2-1 and V is TRBV4-2; tentative D call: TRBD2 (6 bases). CDR1 and CDR2 from the germline V gene are LGHNA and YNFKEQ. Deletions cut 5 bases from V and 6 bases from J, with 14 bases between. The CDR3 runs to 14 residues. The CDR3 region is CASSERLVANEQFF. The CDR3 nucleotides are TGTGCCAGCAGCGAGCGACTAGTAGCCAATGAGCAGTTCTTC.